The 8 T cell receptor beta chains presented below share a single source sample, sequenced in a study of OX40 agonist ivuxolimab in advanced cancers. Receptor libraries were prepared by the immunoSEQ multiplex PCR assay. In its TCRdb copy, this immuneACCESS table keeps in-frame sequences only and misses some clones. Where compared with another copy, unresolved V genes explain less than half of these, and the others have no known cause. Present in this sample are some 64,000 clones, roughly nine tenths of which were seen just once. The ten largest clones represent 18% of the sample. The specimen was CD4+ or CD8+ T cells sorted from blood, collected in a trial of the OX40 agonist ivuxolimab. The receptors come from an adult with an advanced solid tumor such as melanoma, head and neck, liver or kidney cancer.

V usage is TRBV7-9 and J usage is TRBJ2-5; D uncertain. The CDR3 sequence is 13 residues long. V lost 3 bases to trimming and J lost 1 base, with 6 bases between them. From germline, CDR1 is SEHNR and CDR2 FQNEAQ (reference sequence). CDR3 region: CASSFPSQETQYF. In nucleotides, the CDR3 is TGTGCCAGCAGCTTCCCTTCCCAAGAGACCCAGTACTTC.

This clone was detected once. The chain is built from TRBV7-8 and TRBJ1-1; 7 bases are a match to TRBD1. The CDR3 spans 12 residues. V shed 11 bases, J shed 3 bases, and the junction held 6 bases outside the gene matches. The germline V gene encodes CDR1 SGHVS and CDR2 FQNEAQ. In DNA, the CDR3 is TGTGCCGTCGGCAGGGGGGACACTGAAGCTTTCTTT. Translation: CAVGRGDTEAFF.

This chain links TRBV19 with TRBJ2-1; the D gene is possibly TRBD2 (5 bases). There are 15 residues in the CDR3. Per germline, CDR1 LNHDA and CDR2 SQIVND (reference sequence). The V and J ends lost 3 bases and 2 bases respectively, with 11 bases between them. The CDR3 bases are TGTGCCAGTAGTATCGTCCCGGGGACCTACAATGAGCAGTTCTTC. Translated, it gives CASSIVPGTYNEQFF.

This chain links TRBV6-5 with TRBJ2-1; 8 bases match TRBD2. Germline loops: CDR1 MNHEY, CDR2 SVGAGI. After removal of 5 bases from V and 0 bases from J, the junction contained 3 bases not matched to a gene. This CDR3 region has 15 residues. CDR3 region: CASSIAGSSYNEQFF. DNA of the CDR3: TGTGCCAGCAGTATAGCGGGGAGCTCCTACAATGAGCAGTTCTTC.

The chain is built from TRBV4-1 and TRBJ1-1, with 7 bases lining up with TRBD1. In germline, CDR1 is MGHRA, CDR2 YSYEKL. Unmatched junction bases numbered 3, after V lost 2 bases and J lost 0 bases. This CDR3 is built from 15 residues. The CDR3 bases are TGCGCCAGCAGCCAAACGACAGGGATGAACACTGAAGCTTTCTTT. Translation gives CASSQTTGMNTEAFF.

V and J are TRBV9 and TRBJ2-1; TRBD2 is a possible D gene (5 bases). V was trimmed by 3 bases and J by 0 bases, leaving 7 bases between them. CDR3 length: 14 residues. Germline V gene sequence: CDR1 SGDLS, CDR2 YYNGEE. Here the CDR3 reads CASSARDSYNEQFF. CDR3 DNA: TGTGCCAGCAGCGCCCGGGACTCCTACAATGAGCAGTTCTTC.

The CDR3 sequence: CASSQEYTLSTEAFF. For the CDR3, the DNA is TGTGCCAGCAGCCAAGAGTACACCCTGAGCACTGAAGCTTTCTTT. V and J are TRBV14 and TRBJ1-1; no clear D gene. Germline loops: CDR1 SGHDN, CDR2 FVKESK. The CDR3 totals 15 residues. Trimming stripped 0 bases from V and 4 bases from J, with 12 bases between.

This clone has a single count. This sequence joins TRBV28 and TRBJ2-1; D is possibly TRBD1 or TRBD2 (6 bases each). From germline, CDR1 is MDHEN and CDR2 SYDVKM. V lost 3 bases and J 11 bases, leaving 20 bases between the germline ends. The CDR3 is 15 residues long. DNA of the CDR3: TGTGCCAGCAGTTTTAGTTTCATCGGGGGCGGACAGCAGTTCTTC. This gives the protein CASSFSFIGGGQQFF.